This T cell receptor beta chain was captured by sequencing in a study of T cells in Graves' hyperthyroidism and ophthalmopathy. This clonotype was picked up many times. There were TCR beta CDR3 regions amplified from RNA transcripts. First-round RT-PCR of the TCR CDR3 relied on the HTBI primer set. Each CDR3 protein gets one entry after TCRdb re-called the multiplex PCR reads with MiXCR. This repertoire shows some 620,000 distinct CDR3 sequences, roughly 15% found once; its top ten account for less than 4.5%. Germline-derived CDR1 and CDR2 are MNHNS and SASEGT. CDR3 length equals 13 residues. V dropped 1 base and J dropped 4 bases, with 7 bases sitting between them.

What was sequenced was blood. This clonotype originated in a woman aged 30 to 39 with Graves' hyperthyroidism. The V gene is TRBV6-1, the J gene TRBJ2-5; D is perhaps TRBD2 (6 bases). As DNA, the CDR3 is TGTGCCAGCAGTGAAGGGAGGGGAGAGACCCAGTACTTC. As protein: CASSEGRGETQYF.